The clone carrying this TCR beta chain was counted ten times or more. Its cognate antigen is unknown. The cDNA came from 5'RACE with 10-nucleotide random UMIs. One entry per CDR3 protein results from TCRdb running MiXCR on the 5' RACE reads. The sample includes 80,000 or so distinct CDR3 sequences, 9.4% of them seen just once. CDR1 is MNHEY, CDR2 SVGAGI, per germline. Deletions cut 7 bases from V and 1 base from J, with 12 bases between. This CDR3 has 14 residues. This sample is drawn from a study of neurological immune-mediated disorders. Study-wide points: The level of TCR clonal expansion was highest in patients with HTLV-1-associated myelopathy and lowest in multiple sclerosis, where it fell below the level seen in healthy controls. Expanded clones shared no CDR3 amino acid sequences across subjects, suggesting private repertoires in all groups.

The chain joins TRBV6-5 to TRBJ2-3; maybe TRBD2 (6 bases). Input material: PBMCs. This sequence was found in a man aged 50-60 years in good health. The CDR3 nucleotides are TGTGCCAGCACGCCTCCGGGGGGCACAGATACGCAGTATTTT. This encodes CASTPPGGTDTQYF.